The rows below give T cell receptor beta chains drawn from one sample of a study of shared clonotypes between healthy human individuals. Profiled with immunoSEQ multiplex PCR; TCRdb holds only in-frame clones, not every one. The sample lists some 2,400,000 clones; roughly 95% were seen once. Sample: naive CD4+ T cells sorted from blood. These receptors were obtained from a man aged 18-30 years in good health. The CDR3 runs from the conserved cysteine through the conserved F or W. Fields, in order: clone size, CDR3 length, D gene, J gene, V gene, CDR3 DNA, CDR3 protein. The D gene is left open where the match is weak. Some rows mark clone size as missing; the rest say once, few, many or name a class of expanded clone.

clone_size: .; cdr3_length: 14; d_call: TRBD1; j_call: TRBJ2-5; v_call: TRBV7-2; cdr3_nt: TGTGCCAGCAGCCCCACACAGGGGCGGGAGACCCAGTACTTC; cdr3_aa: CASSPTQGRETQYF
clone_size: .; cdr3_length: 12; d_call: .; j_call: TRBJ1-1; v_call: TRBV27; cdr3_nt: TGTGCCAGCAGTTCTGTTGGAACTGAAGCTTTCTTT; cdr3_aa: CASSSVGTEAFF
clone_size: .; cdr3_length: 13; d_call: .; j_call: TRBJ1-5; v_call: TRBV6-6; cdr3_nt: TGTGCCAGCAGAAGGGGCCAGGGCCAGCCCCAGCATTTT; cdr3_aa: CASRRGQGQPQHF
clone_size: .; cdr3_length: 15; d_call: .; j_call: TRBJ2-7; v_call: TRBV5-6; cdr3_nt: TGTGCCAGCAGCGCGCCCCGGGACGGGAACTACGAGCAGTACTTC; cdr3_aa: CASSAPRDGNYEQYF
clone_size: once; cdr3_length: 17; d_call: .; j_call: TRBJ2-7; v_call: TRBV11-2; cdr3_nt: TGTGCCAGCAGCTTGAGCGCTGGAGGGGGGAGCTCCTACGAGCAGTACTTC; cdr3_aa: CASSLSAGGGSSYEQYF
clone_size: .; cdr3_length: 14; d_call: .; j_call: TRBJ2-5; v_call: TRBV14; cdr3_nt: TGTGCCAGCAGCCCCGTAGGAGCCCCAGAGACCCAGTACTTC; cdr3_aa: CASSPVGAPETQYF
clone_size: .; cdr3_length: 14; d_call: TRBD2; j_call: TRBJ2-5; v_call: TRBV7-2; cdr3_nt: TGTGCCAGCAGCTTAGCGTCGCGGGAGGGGACCCAGTACTTC; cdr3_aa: CASSLASREGTQYF
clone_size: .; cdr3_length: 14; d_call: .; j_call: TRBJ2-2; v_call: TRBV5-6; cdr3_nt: TGTGCCAGCAGCCACGTTGAGACGGACGGGGAGCTGTTTTTT; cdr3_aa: CASSHVETDGELFF
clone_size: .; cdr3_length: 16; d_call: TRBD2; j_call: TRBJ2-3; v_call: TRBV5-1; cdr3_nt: TGCGCCAGCACCCGTAGCGGGAGGGAACGCACAGATACGCAGTATTTT; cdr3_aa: CASTRSGRERTDTQYF
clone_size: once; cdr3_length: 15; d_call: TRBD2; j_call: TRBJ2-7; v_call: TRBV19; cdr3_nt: TGTGCCAGTAGTATAAAAGCGGGAGACCCCTACGAGCAGTACTTC; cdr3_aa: CASSIKAGDPYEQYF
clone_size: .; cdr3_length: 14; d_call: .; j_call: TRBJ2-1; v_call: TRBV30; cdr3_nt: TGTGCCTGGAGTGTACAGGTCTCCTACAATGAGCAGTTCTTC; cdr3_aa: CAWSVQVSYNEQFF
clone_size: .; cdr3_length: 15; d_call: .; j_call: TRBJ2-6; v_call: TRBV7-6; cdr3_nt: TGTGCCAGCAGCTCAACAGTGGCTGGGGCCAACGTCCTGACTTTC; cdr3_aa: CASSSTVAGANVLTF
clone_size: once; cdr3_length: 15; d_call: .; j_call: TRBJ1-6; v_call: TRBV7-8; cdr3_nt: TGTGCCAGCAGCTTATTGCGGGACCGGGCCTCACCCCTCCACTTT; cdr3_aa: CASSLLRDRASPLHF
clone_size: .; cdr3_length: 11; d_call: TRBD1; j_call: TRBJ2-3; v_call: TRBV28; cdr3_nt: TGTGCCAGCAGTAGACCAGGGGGCGCACATTTT; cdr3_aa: CASSRPGGAHF
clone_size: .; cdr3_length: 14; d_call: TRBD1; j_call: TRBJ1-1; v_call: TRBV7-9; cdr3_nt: TGTGCCAGCAGCTCTGGGACAGACTACACTGAAGCTTTCTTT; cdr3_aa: CASSSGTDYTEAFF
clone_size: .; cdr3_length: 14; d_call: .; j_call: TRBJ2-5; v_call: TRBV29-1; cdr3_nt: TGCAGCGCCGAAAGGGGGGACAAGCAAGAGACCCAGTACTTC; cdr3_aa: CSAERGDKQETQYF
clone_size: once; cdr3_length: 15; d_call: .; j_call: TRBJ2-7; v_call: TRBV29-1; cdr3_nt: TGCAGCGTCCAAGGGGGGGTCCGGAGCTCCTACGAGCAGTACTTC; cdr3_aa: CSVQGGVRSSYEQYF
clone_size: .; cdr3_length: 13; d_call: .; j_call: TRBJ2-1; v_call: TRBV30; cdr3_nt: TGTGCCTGGAGTATCCAGCGAAGGGATGAGCAGTTCTTC; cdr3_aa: CAWSIQRRDEQFF
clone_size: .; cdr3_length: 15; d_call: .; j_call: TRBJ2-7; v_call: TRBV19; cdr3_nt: TGTGCCAGTAGTATATCAGGGACCTTAAACTACGAGCAGTACTTC; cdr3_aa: CASSISGTLNYEQYF
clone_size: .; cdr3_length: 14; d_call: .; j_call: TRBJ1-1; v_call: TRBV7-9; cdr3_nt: TGTGCCAGCAGCTTAGGTCCACAGGGCCCTGAAGCTTTCTTT; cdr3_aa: CASSLGPQGPEAFF
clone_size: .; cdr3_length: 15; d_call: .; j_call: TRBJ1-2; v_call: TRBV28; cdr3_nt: TGTGCCAGCGGGGAGGGGCATAGGATGGACAAAGGCTACACCTTC; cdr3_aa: CASGEGHRMDKGYTF
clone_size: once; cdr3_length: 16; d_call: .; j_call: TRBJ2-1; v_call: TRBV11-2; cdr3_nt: TGTGCCAGCAGCTTAGATCGGCGTCAGTTATACAATGAGCAGTTCTTC; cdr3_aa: CASSLDRRQLYNEQFF
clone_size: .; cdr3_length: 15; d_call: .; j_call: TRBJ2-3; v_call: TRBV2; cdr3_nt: TGTGCCAGCATTGAGGAGGCAGGGGGGTCAGATACGCAGTATTTT; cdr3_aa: CASIEEAGGSDTQYF
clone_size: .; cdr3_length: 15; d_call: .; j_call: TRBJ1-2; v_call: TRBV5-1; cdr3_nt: TGCGCCAGCAGCGCTGACGGTGATGCTAACTATGGCTACACCTTC; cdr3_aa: CASSADGDANYGYTF
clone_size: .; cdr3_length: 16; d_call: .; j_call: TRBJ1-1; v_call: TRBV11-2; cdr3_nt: TGTGCCAGCAGCTTAACGATACAGGTCATGAACACTGAAGCTTTCTTT; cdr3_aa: CASSLTIQVMNTEAFF
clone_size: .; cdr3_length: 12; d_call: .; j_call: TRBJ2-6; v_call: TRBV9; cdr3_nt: TGTGCCAGCAGCTATCAAGCCAACGTCCTGACTTTC; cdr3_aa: CASSYQANVLTF
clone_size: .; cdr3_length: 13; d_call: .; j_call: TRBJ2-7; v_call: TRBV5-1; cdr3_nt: TGCGCCAGCAGCTTACGACAGGACTACGAGCAGTACTTC; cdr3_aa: CASSLRQDYEQYF
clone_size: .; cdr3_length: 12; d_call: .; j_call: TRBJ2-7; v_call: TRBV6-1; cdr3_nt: TGTGCCAGCCTCAGGGGTTCCTACGAGCAGTACTTC; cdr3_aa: CASLRGSYEQYF
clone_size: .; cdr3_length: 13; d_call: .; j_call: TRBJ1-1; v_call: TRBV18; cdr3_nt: TGTGCCAGCTCACCGGGGGCGGAGGCTGAAGCTTTCTTT; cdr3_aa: CASSPGAEAEAFF
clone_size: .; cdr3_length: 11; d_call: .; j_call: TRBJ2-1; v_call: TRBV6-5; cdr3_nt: TGTGCCAGCAGCACGGGATGGGAGCAGTTCTTC; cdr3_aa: CASSTGWEQFF
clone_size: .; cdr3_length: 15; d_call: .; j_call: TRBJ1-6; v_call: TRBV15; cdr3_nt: TGTGCCACCAGCAGAGAGGCGGGATATAATTCACCCCTCCACTTT; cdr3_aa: CATSREAGYNSPLHF
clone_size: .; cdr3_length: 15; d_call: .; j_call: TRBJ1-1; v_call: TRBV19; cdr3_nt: TGTGCCAGTAGTATACCTCGGGGGCTAGCCACTGAAGCTTTCTTT; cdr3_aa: CASSIPRGLATEAFF
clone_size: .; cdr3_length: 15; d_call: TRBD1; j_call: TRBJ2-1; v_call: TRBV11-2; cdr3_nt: TGTGCCAGCAGCCTCGCCGGGACAGTATACAATGAGCAGTTCTTC; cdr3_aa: CASSLAGTVYNEQFF
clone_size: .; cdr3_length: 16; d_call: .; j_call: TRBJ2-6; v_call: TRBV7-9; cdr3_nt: TGTGCCAGCAGCTTAAGGCTGCCCTCTGGGGCCAACGTCCTGACTTTC; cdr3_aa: CASSLRLPSGANVLTF
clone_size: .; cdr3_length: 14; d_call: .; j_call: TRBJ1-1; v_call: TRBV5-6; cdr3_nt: TGTGCCAGCAGCTTTCCCTTAGAGAGCACTGAAGCTTTCTTT; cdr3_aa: CASSFPLESTEAFF
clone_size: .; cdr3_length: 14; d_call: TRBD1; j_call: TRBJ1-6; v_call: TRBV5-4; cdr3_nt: TGTGCCAGCAGCAAGGGACAGGGTGATTCACCCCTCCACTTT; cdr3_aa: CASSKGQGDSPLHF
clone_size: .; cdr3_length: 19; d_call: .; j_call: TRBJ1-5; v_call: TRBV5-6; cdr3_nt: TGTGCCAGCAGCTTGGCGTCAGGGAGGGGGGCGTATAGCAATCAGCCCCAGCATTTT; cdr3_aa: CASSLASGRGAYSNQPQHF
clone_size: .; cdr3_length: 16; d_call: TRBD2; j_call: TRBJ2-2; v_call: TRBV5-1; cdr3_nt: TGCGCCAGCAGCTTAAGACTAGCGGAGAGTACCGGGGAGCTGTTTTTT; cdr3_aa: CASSLRLAESTGELFF
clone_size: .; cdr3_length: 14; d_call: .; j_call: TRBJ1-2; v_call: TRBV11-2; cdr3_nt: TGTGCCAGCAGTCTAGGGGAGGGAACCTATGGCTACACCTTC; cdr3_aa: CASSLGEGTYGYTF
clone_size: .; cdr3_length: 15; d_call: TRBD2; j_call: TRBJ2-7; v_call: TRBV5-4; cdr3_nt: TGTGCCAGCAGTCCCCTAACGGGACTAGCTTCCGAGCAGTACTTC; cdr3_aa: CASSPLTGLASEQYF
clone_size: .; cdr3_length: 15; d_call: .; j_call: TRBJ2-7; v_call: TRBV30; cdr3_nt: TGTGCCTGGAGTGTCACTGCCATACACGTCTACGAGCAGTACTTC; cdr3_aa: CAWSVTAIHVYEQYF
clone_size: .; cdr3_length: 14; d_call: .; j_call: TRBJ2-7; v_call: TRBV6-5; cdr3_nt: TGTGCCAGCAGTTTCGAGGTCGCATCCTACGAGCAGTACTTC; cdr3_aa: CASSFEVASYEQYF
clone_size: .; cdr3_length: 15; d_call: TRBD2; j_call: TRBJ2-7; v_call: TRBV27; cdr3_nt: TGTGCCAGCACCCCAGTTAGCGGGAGCTCCTACGAGCAGTACTTC; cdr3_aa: CASTPVSGSSYEQYF
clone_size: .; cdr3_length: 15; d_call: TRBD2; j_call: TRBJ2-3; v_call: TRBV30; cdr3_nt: TGTGCCTGGAGTGCGGGGGGGGCCTCCACAGATACGCAGTATTTT; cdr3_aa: CAWSAGGASTDTQYF
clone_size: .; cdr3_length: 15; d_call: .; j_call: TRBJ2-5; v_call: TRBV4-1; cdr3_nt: TGCGCCAGCAGCCAAGATCCCGGGTCCCAAGAGACCCAGTACTTC; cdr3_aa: CASSQDPGSQETQYF
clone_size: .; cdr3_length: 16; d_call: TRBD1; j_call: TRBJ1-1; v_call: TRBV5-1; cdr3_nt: TGCGCCAGCAGCCTCACCGGACAGGGGCTCTGGAGTGAAGCTTTCTTT; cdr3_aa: CASSLTGQGLWSEAFF
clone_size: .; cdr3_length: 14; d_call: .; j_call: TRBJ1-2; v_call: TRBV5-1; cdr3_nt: TGCGCCAGCAGCCAAGAGGGCCTCAACTATGGCTACACCTTC; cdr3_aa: CASSQEGLNYGYTF
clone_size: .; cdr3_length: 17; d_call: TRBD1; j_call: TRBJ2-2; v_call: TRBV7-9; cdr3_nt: TGTGCCAGCAGCTTAGGAACCGGGACAGGGAACACCGGGGAGCTGTTTTTT; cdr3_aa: CASSLGTGTGNTGELFF
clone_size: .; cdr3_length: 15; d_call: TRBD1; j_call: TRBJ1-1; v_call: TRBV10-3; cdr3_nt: TGTGCCATCAGTGAGGCGGGACAGGGGGCCACTGAAGCTTTCTTT; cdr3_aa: CAISEAGQGATEAFF
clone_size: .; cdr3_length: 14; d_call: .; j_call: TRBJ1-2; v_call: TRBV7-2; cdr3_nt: TGTGCCAGCAGCGTAGGCCGGGGTGACTATGGCTACACCTTC; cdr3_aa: CASSVGRGDYGYTF
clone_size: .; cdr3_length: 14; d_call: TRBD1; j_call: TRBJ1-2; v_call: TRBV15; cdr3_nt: TGTGCCACCAGCAGAGATGGGACAGGCAGAGGCTACACCTTC; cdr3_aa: CATSRDGTGRGYTF
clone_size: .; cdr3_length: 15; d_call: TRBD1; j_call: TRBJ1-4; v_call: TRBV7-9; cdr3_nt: TGTGCCAGCAGCTTCCCGGAAGGACAGGGGGAAAAACTGTTTTTT; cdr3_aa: CASSFPEGQGEKLFF
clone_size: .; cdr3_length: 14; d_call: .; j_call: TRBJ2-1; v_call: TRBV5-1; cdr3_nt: TGCGCCAGCAGCTTCGTGCCTGGAGACGGGGAGCAGTTCTTC; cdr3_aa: CASSFVPGDGEQFF
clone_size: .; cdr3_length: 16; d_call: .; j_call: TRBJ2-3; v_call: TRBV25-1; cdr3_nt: TGTGCCAGCAGTGAATCCCTCCGGGACCCCCCAGATACGCAGTATTTT; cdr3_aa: CASSESLRDPPDTQYF
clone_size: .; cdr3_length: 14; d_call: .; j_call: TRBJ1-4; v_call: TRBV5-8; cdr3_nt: TGTGCCAGCAGCCAAACAGGGTTTTTGGAAAAACTGTTTTTT; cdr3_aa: CASSQTGFLEKLFF
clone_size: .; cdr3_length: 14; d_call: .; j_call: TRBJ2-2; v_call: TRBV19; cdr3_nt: TGTGCCACTACAGAGACAGCGAACACCGGGGAGCTGTTTTTT; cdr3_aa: CATTETANTGELFF
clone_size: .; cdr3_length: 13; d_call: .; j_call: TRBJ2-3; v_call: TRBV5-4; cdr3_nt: TGTGCCAGCAGCCCAGGGGGGTTGGATACGCAGTATTTT; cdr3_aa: CASSPGGLDTQYF
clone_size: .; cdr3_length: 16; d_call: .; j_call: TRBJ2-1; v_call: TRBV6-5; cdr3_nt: TGTGCCAGCAGTTACTTGATGGGACAAGGGGCCAATGAGCAGTTCTTC; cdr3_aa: CASSYLMGQGANEQFF
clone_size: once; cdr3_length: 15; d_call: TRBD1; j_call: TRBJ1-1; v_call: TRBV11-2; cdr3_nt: TGTGCCAGCAGCACCCTCTGGACAGGGAACACTGAAGCTTTCTTT; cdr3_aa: CASSTLWTGNTEAFF
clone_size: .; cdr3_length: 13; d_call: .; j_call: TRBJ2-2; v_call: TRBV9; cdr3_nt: TGTGCCAGCAGCGTAGGGATGACCGGGGAGCTGTTTTTT; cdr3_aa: CASSVGMTGELFF